This TCR beta chain was profiled in a study of PD-1 blockade in classical Hodgkin lymphoma (TCRdb year 2020). Turning to the overall study: Nivolumab dosing was 3 mg/kg intravenously every 2 weeks, continuing until either disease progression or unacceptable toxicity. The study used CyTOF and TCR beta sequencing to define a peripheral blood immune signature of response to PD-1 blockade in classical Hodgkin lymphoma. Paper-wide results and their limitations: Baseline TCR diversity was reported to be lower in newly diagnosed patients than in healthy donors and to be lower still in relapsed/refractory patients. Patients starting nivolumab less than 1 year after ASCT had lower diversity and were excluded from later analyses to avoid confounding by immune reconstitution. Only a single clinical trial cohort was studied, and what caused the repertoire differences, possibly disease activity or prior therapy, remained undefined. Trial patients with a complete response had baseline diversity similar to that of newly diagnosed patients, while partial responders and progressors had significantly lower diversity. A significant rise by C4D1 was seen in CD4+ but not CD8+ TCR diversity (p=0.0027 vs p=0.16), with the rise being most apparent in complete responders (p=0.02).

The time point tag for this specimen amounts to: cycle 4 day 1 (C4D1), after 6 weeks of nivolumab. Relapse after autologous stem cell transplantation had occurred in all trial patients, and cohorts A, B and C were distinguished by prior brentuximab vedotin exposure. The trial cohort was composed of about 58 patients with relapsed/refractory classical Hodgkin lymphoma, for whom complete response, partial response or progressive disease was recorded as best overall response. In the multi-cohort phase II CheckMate 205 trial, trial patients received single-agent nivolumab. An independent review committee assessed best overall response by applying the 2007 International Working Group response criteria. Trial PBMCs were collected immediately before nivolumab initiation (C1D1) and during therapy at cycle 2 day 1 and cycle 4 day 1. Peripheral blood was collected in 8 mL Vacutainer Cell Preparation Tubes, from which PBMCs were isolated by centrifugation and then cryopreserved.

Turning to this clone: What this receptor recognizes is not known. Base qualities were left out, and no much larger clone turns up one base away.

The Qiagen DNeasy kit was used to extract genomic DNA both from unsorted PBMCs and from the negatively selected CD4+ and CD8+ fractions. Amplification of TCR beta CDR3 regions was done by immunoSEQ multiplex PCR with primers that anneal to V and J segments. A synthetic immune receptor repertoire was used to minimize amplification bias, and any residual bias was removed computationally once sequencing was done. As for the authors' bioinformatics: Custom Python scripts were used to quantify repertoire diversity as the Shannon entropy index. Unsorted, CD4+ and CD8+ repertoires were examined separately, except in combined analyses, for which CD4+ and CD8+ sequences were merged in silico. A clone was considered expanded if an increase in frequency of at least 2-fold after treatment relative to C1D1 was found, and a pseudocount of 0.5 was applied to clones undetected at baseline. Singleton clones were defined as clones with 0 or 1 copy at C1D1, and non-singleton clones were defined as clones with 2 or more copies. By matching protein sequences in sorted samples from the same patient, clones expanded in unsorted samples were annotated as CD4+, CD8+ or unknown. Wilcoxon tests on paired samples were used to test changes in diversity from C1D1 to C4D1. The table comes from immuneACCESS by way of TCRdb, which keeps in-frame sequences with V and J called. Part of the clones is missing from these tables; in studies checked, under half for an unresolved V gene and the rest for unknown reasons. V and J calls plus clone size are reproduced from that table; the DNA served to infer D and trimming. The table for this sample lists roughly 46,000 clones; around 74% of them were counted only once. The ten largest make up 9.5% to 15% of the sample.

The CDR3 sequence holds 16 residues, the cysteine and phenylalanine included. Of the read, only the CDR3 DNA is kept; its 48 bases are in frame from base 1. Sequences MNHEY (CDR1) and SVGAGI (CDR2) are obtained from the germline V gene. The V and J ends are trimmed by 0 bases and 2 bases, leaving 11 bases between them. This sample comprised peripheral blood mononuclear cells (PBMCs), obtained before the fourth cycle of nivolumab. Here the chain combines TRBV6-5 and TRBJ1-3, with a weak D call of TRBD1 (5 bases match). This clonotype was obtained from a human donor with classical Hodgkin lymphoma. DNA sequence: TGTGCCAGCAGTTACTCCAGGGTACAAACTGGAAACACCATATATTTT. Its coded protein is CASSYSRVQTGNTIYF.